A single sample is the source of the 21 T cell receptor beta chains below, sequenced in a study of cytomegalovirus exposure and HLA in healthy donors. Amplification used 60 Vbeta primers and 13 Jbeta primers. The repertoire was sequenced with immunoSEQ multiplex PCR; TCRdb's copy has only in-frame clones and lacks some. The repertoire holds about 140,000 clones, 75% to 80% seen once, with roughly 5.6% in the top ten. The sequencing sample was made of PBMCs. These receptors were taken from a woman aged 40 to 49 in good health and CMV-seropositive.

This clone appeared once. The chain is built from TRBV6-5 and TRBJ2-5; tentative D call: TRBD1 (6 bases). The germline CDR1 and CDR2 sequences are MNHEY and SVGAGI. The CDR3 consists of 14 residues. The ends were cut back, 5 bases at V and 5 bases at J, with 15 bases in the middle. The CDR3 loop is CASSEPGAVETQYF. The CDR3 DNA reads as TGTGCCAGCAGTGAGCCAGGGGCGGTGGAGACCCAGTACTTC.

The rearrangement joins TRBV5-1 to TRBJ1-1, with unresolved D. The CDR3 contains 15 residues. V shed 0 bases and J shed 2 bases, with 11 bases lying between them. CDR1 and CDR2 (germline): SGHRS, YFSETQ. CDR3 sequence (DNA): TGCGCCAGCAGCTTGGGTGTCACCACAAACACTGAAGCTTTCTTT. It translates to CASSLGVTTNTEAFF.

V usage is TRBV18 and J usage is TRBJ1-4; TRBD1 matches at 8 bases. The junction had 2 bases not matched to a gene; V was cut back by 5 bases and J by 3 bases. This CDR3 comprises 14 residues. Germline CDR1 is KGHSH and CDR2 is LQKENI. The CDR3 nucleotides are TGTGCCAGCTCAGAGGGACAGGCTAATGAAAAACTGTTTTTT. Translating it yields CASSEGQANEKLFF.

This clone showed up just once. The V call is TRBV10-3, the J call TRBJ2-7; 13 nucleotides align to TRBD2. The ends lost 6 bases at V and 3 bases at J; junction bases unmatched: 5. CDR3 length: 15 residues. Germline CDR1 and CDR2: ENHRY and SYGVKD. The chain's CDR3 is CAIRVGLAGRYEQYF. DNA for the CDR3: TGTGCCATCAGGGTGGGACTAGCGGGGCGCTACGAGCAGTACTTC.

The chain is built from TRBV5-6 and TRBJ2-5, with D perhaps TRBD1 (5 bases). Germline assignment: CDR1 SGHDT and CDR2 YYEEEE. Deletions cut 0 bases from V and 7 bases from J, with 13 bases between. CDR3 length: 14 residues. CDR3 amino acids: CASSLVKGLGTQYF. CDR3 in DNA: TGTGCCAGCAGCTTGGTGAAGGGGCTGGGGACCCAGTACTTC. Looking up the rest from reference TRBV5-6 and TRBJ2-5 gives the full variable domain: DAGVTQSPTHLIKTRGQQVTLRCSPKSGHDTVSWYQQALGQGPQFIFQYYEEEERQRGNFPDRFSGHQFPNYSSELNVNALLLGDSALYLCASSLVKGLGTQYFGPGTRLLVL.

This chain links TRBV29-1 with TRBJ1-1, with a possible D match to TRBD1 (6 bases). The germline V gene has CDR1 SQVTM and CDR2 ANQGSEA. The CDR3 extends over 14 amino acids. V gave up 3 bases and J gave up 6 bases, with 17 bases separating them. DNA of the CDR3: TGCAGCGTTGACAGGCCCGAGGGGGTCGCTGAAGCTTTCTTT. It specifies CSVDRPEGVAEAFF.

This clone was seen a single time. This chain uses TRBV5-1 with TRBJ1-2, with 10 bases that match TRBD1. Germline V CDR1 and CDR2: SGHRS, YFSETQ. The CDR3 length is 13 residues. The V and J ends lost 6 bases and 6 bases, in that order; junction bases with no gene match: 5. CDR3 protein: CASTAGQGNGYTF. In nucleotides, the CDR3 is TGCGCCAGCACGGCGGGACAGGGGAATGGCTACACCTTC.

The genes are TRBV27 and TRBJ2-3; a possible D gene is TRBD1 (6 bases). V was shortened by 6 bases and J by 0 bases, with 13 bases between the two germline ends. CDR3 length equals 15 residues. CDR1 and CDR2 from the germline V gene are MNHEY and SMNVEV (reference sequence). For the CDR3, the DNA is TGTGCCAGCAGCCGCGGACAGTTAAGCACAGATACGCAGTATTTT. It codes for CASSRGQLSTDTQYF.

The rearrangement uses TRBV27 and TRBJ2-3, with D unresolved. The germline gives CDR1 MNHEY, CDR2 SMNVEV (reference sequence). The V and J ends lost 3 bases and 1 base respectively, with 5 bases between them. The length of the CDR3 is 13 residues. The CDR3 DNA reads TGTGCCAGCAGTTTGTTCGGCACAGATACGCAGTATTTT. Protein product: CASSLFGTDTQYF.

This chain links TRBV28 with TRBJ2-1; 12 bases are a match to TRBD2. This CDR3 contains 15 residues. Germline assignment: CDR1 MDHEN and CDR2 SYDVKM. Trimming removed 10 bases from V and 8 bases from J; junction bases left unmatched: 12. CDR3 bases: TGTGCCATCATGACTAGCGGGAGTAGAGGGCATGAGCAGTTCTTC. Its translation is CAIMTSGSRGHEQFF.

The table lists this clone with a count of one. This rearrangement joins TRBV6-5 to TRBJ2-1; 7 bases are shared with TRBD2. The germline gives CDR1 MNHEY, CDR2 SVGAGI. This CDR3 comprises 16 residues. The V gene end was trimmed by 0 bases and the J gene end by 4 bases; junction bases not matched to a gene: 6. The CDR3 here is CASSYSTGGRYNEQFF. The CDR3 DNA follows: TGTGCCAGCAGTTACTCGACGGGGGGACGGTACAATGAGCAGTTCTTC.

This chain joins TRBV6-1 and TRBJ2-5, with D tentatively TRBD1 (6 bases). Matching the DNA end better, TRBJ2-7 makes the J call doubtful. The germline gives CDR1 MNHNS, CDR2 SASEGT. The CDR3 consists of 14 residues. CDR3 DNA: TGTGCCAGCAGTGAAGTCAGGGGACCCTACGAGCAGTACTTC. Translation gives CASSEVRGPYEQYF.

The chain is built from TRBV5-1 and TRBJ1-3; D uncertain. The CDR3 runs to 13 residues. Germline V gene data show CDR1 as SGHRS and CDR2 as YFSETQ. The ends were cut back, 4 bases at V and 4 bases at J, with 9 bases in the middle. The CDR3 protein is CASSGGYGNTIYF. For the CDR3, the DNA is TGCGCCAGCAGCGGCGGTTACGGAAACACCATATATTTT.

The chain combines TRBV9 with TRBJ2-3; 8 bases align to TRBD2. Germline assignment: CDR1 SGDLS and CDR2 YYNGEE. The CDR3 covers 16 residues. V was pared by 4 bases and J by 1 base, with 8 bases of the junction left unmatched. The CDR3 here is CASSPPAGVGTDTQYF. The DNA of the CDR3 is TGTGCCAGCAGCCCACCAGCGGGAGTGGGCACAGATACGCAGTATTTT.

The chain recombines TRBV13 with TRBJ2-7, with a possible D match to TRBD2 (6 bases). The germline gives CDR1 PRHDT, CDR2 FYEKMQ (reference sequence). The ends were cut back, 6 bases at V and 7 bases at J, with 22 bases in the middle. The CDR3 spans 15 residues. For the CDR3, the DNA is TGTGCCAGCAGTGTGACGGGAGTCCTGGGTTCGGAGCAGTACTTC. Protein product: CASSVTGVLGSEQYF.

This clone was counted once. This chain's CDR3 is CASSFPQVGTEAFF. The CDR3 DNA follows: TGTGCCAGCAGTTTTCCCCAGGTGGGCACTGAAGCTTTCTTT. This sequence joins TRBV28 and TRBJ1-1, with D uncertain. CDR3 length equals 14 residues. Trimming took 3 bases from V and 4 from J, leaving 12 bases between them. The germline V gene has CDR1 MDHEN and CDR2 SYDVKM.

On this clone itself: Mismatch with germline at one junction end may stem from a read error. The chain has TRBV27 and TRBJ2-5; D not resolved. The DNA end lines up better with TRBJ2-7; the J call may be wrong. The CDR3 spans 14 residues. From germline, CDR1 is MNHEY and CDR2 SMNVEV (reference sequence). CDR3 residues: CASSLGQASNEQYF. For the CDR3, the DNA is TGTGCCAGCAGTTTAGGGCAGGCCTCCAACGAGCAGTACTTC.

This sequence joins TRBV5-3 and TRBJ2-5; 12 nucleotides match TRBD2. TRBV5-3 is reported as an ORF; its role is uncertain. The CDR3 length is 18 residues. V dropped 4 bases and J dropped 2; count of bases not matched to a gene: 12. The DNA for the CDR3 is TGTGCCAGAAGCCGCGGACTAGCGGGGTCGACGAGACAAGAGACCCAGTACTTC. Translating gives CARSRGLAGSTRQETQYF.

Worth noting for this clone: This sample includes further DNA sequences coding for the same CDR3. This chain connects TRBV5-1 to TRBJ2-2, with D possibly matching TRBD2 (6 bases). Trimming shortened V by 2 bases and J by 0 bases, and 8 bases separated the two germline ends. The V gene's germline CDR1 is SGHRS and CDR2 YFSETQ. The CDR3 consists of 15 residues. CDR3 nucleotides: TGCGCCAGCAGCTTTGGGGGGTCGAACACCGGGGAGCTGTTTTTT. Residues: CASSFGGSNTGELFF.

The CDR3 is CASSLADRGAFF. As DNA, the CDR3 is TGTGCCAGCAGCTTAGCCGACAGGGGGGCTTTCTTT. The V gene is TRBV7-9, the J gene TRBJ1-1; 9 bases align to TRBD1. Germline loops: CDR1 SEHNR, CDR2 FQNEAQ (reference sequence). Germline trimming cut 0 bases from V and 11 bases from J; bases unmatched to any gene: 1. The CDR3 runs to 12 residues.

A single count supports this clone. The rearrangement joins TRBV6-5 to TRBJ2-1; 11 bases are shared with TRBD2. The CDR3 sequence is 15 residues long. Germline V gene data show CDR1 as MNHEY and CDR2 as SVGAGI. V gave up 6 bases and J gave up 4 bases; unmatched junction bases: 5. CDR3 protein: CASSQRLAGYNEQFF. The CDR3 DNA sequence: TGTGCCAGCAGCCAAAGACTAGCGGGATACAATGAGCAGTTCTTC.